This T cell receptor beta chain was recovered during a study of cytomegalovirus exposure and HLA in healthy donors. Study as a whole: Genotyping of 398 donors showed that 80% to 90% belonged to the Caucasian-associated ancestry cluster. Study observations and caveats: Researchers reported in a later analysis that common viral pathogens appeared linked to several top clusters. In an earlier analysis, about 90% or about 30%: the productive usage of most TCR beta V segments.

Use of 60 Vbeta and 13 Jbeta primers characterized the PCR. Clones were read by immunoSEQ multiplex PCR, and TCRdb kept only the in-frame ones, dropping some. The data show around 120,000 clones, approximately 85% seen once. Details on this clone: The target antigen is unknown.

This CDR3 has 13 amino acids. Trimming cost V 5 bases and J 1 base, with 7 bases left between them. Germline V CDR1 and CDR2: SGHNT, YYREEE (reference sequence). This rearrangement joins TRBV5-4 to TRBJ2-1; TRBD1 might be the D (6 bases). The sample was PBMCs. The receptor comes from a boy younger than 18 in good health and CMV-seronegative. The CDR3 region has the DNA TGTGCCAGCAGTCAGGGGTCCTACAATGAGCAGTTCTTC. The encoded protein is CASSQGSYNEQFF.